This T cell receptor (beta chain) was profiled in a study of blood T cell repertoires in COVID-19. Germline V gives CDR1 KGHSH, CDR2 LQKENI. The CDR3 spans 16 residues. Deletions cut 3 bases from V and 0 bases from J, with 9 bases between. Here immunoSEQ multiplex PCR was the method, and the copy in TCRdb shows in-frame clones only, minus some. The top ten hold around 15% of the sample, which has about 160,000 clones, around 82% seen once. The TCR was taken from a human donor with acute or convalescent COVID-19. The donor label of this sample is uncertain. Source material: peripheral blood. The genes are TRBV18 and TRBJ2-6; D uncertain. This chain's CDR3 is CASSPVAVSGANVLTF. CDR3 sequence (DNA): TGTGCCAGCTCACCGGTCGCAGTCTCTGGGGCCAACGTCCTGACTTTC.